Below, one T cell receptor beta chain is given with its context. The data originate from a study of blood T cell repertoires in COVID-19. Study-wide context: Samples taken during acute and convalescent COVID-19 were collected in the United States, Italy and Spain. Sources were T cells, B-cell-depleted T cells, or PBMCs; the material itself was cDNA or gDNA.

Authors' processing steps: Reference gene primer amplification gave nucleated cell count estimates. TCRdb keeps only in-frame clones here, not all; method: immunoSEQ multiplex PCR. V and J calls and clone size are those listed in that table; D and trimming were worked out from the DNA. This table holds about 58,000 clones, roughly 84% found once. Germline CDR1 reads SGHAT; CDR2 reads FQNNGV. The length of the CDR3 is 17 residues. The junction had 11 bases not matched to a gene; V was cut back by 5 bases and J by 0 bases. The chain is built from TRBV11-2 and TRBJ2-5, with 8 bases matching TRBD2. Material: peripheral blood. This TCR came from a man between 35 and 55 years old with active COVID-19. The CDR3 protein is CASSPRGSGIHQETQYF. The DNA for the CDR3 is TGTGCCAGCAGCCCCCGGGGTAGCGGGATTCACCAAGAGACCCAGTACTTC.